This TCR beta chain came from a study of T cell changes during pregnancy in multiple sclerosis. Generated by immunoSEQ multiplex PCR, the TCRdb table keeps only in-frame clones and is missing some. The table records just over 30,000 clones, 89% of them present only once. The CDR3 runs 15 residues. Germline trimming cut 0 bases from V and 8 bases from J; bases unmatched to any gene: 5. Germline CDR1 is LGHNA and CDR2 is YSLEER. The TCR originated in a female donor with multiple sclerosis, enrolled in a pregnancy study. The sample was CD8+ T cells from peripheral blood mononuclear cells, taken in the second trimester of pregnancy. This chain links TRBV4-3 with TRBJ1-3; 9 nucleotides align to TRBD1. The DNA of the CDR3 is TGCGCCAGCAGCCAAGATCTAGGGACAGGGTACACCATATATTTT. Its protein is CASSQDLGTGYTIYF.